This TCR beta chain came from a study of T cell repertoires in cytomegalovirus infection. Study-wide context: Public TCR beta signatures were indicative of both CMV infection and a matching HLA type. Study-wide results and caveats: Within the response measured ex vivo, HLA-C-restricted CMV-specific TCR beta clonotypes were dominant. Public TCR beta family frequency separated CMV-and-HLA carriers, including in an independent cohort.

Using its own MiXCR run on the reads, TCRdb lists one record per CDR3 protein. The sample consists of more than 90,000 distinct CDR3 sequences, about a tenth of them appearing once. As regards this clonotype: The target antigen is unknown.

This receptor was identified in a human donor in good health (CMV status not recorded). Some clones in this sample may be carry-over from other donors' samples. Source material: PBMCs, sequenced either directly or after in vitro stimulation (not recorded which).

The CDR3 is CSARTSGAEQYF. CDR3 coding DNA: TGCAGTGCCAGGACTAGCGGCGCCGAGCAGTACTTC. The rearrangement uses TRBV20-1 and TRBJ2-7, with TRBD2 identical over 10 bases. The CDR3 spans 12 residues. Germline V gene lookup returns CDR1 DFQATT and CDR2 SNEGSKA (reference sequence). The V segment lost 6 bases and the J segment 6 bases; nucleotides outside the gene matches: 5.